These 14 T cell receptor beta chains were sequenced from one sample in a study of regulatory T cells in long-lasting Graves disease. Construction of TCR beta libraries relied on iRepertoire HTBI primers and on Arm-PCR targeting CDR3 regions. TCRdb ran MiXCR on the multiplex PCR reads and lists one entry per CDR3 protein. Of 350,000 to 400,000 distinct CDR3 sequences listed, 15% to 18% are singletons. Specified time point: newly diagnosed GD, antithyroid drugs for less than 3 months. RNA isolated from PBMCs was used to make the TCR library. Sample: peripheral blood mononuclear cells (PBMCs), taken at new diagnosis, from a patient treated with antithyroid drugs. These receptors were taken from a female donor with Graves disease.

A word on this clonotype: This may arise from a read error, as a much more abundant clone is one base away. This chain connects TRBV7-2 to TRBJ2-3; 8 positions match TRBD1. Judging by the DNA end, TRBJ2-5 fits better; the J call may be wrong. Per the germline V gene, CDR1 is SGHTA and CDR2 is FQGNSA. The CDR3 consists of 15 residues. Here the CDR3 reads CASRFGTGNPRTQYF. The CDR3 DNA reads as TGTGCCAGCAGGTTCGGGACAGGAAACCCCAGGACCCAGTACTTC.

This clonotype has at least ten counts. The V gene is TRBV7-8, the J gene TRBJ2-1; 12 bases map to TRBD2. Trimming at V came to 5 bases and at J to 10 bases, leaving 12 bases not matched to a gene. The CDR3 consists of 16 residues. The germline V gene encodes CDR1 SGHVS and CDR2 FQNEAQ. The CDR3 is CASSPAGTSGSREQFF. The CDR3 DNA is TGTGCCAGCAGCCCGGCCGGGACTAGCGGGTCGCGAGAGCAGTTCTTC.

Many counts were recorded for this clonotype. J is TRBJ1-1 and V is TRBV10-3, with 10 positions matching TRBD1. Looked up from germline, CDR1 is ENHRY and CDR2 is SYGVKD. The J segment lost 6 bases and the V segment lost 6 bases, leaving 7 bases of the junction unmatched. CDR3 size: 14 residues. In DNA, the CDR3 is TGTGCCATCAGGCCGACAGGGGGCCGTCCTGAAGCTTTCTTT. Encoded protein: CAIRPTGGRPEAFF.

The gene calls are TRBV11-3 and TRBJ2-1; D unresolved. The CDR3 extends over 11 amino acids. The ends were cut back, 0 bases at V and 8 bases at J, with 2 bases in the middle. The V gene's germline CDR1 is SGHNT and CDR2 YENEEA. The CDR3 loop reads CASSLDHEQFF. The CDR3 DNA reads as TGTGCCAGCAGCTTAGACCATGAGCAGTTCTTC.

At least ten counts were recorded for this clonotype. The chain is built from TRBV19 and TRBJ1-1, with D perhaps matching TRBD1 (6 bases). V lost 8 bases and J lost 0, with 25 bases in between. CDR3 length equals 18 residues. Germline CDR1 LNHDA, CDR2 SQIVND (reference sequence). CDR3 sequence: CASPSEGQGRAMNTEAFF. The CDR3 DNA follows: TGTGCCAGTCCATCCGAAGGGCAGGGGCGGGCAATGAACACTGAAGCTTTCTTT.

This clonotype was seen a handful of times. The chain combines TRBV25-1 with TRBJ2-1; 8 bases align to TRBD2. V lost 4 bases, J lost 2 bases, and 4 bases stayed unmatched. Germline CDR1 reads MGHDK; CDR2 reads SYGVNS. The CDR3 is made up of 15 amino acids. CDR3 nucleotide sequence: TGTGCCAGCAGTGCTGACGGGGGGGCCTACAATGAGCAGTTCTTC. Amino acids: CASSADGGAYNEQFF.

This clonotype has only a few counts. This chain connects TRBV6-4 to TRBJ1-4, with D possibly TRBD1 on 5 matching bases. CDR3 size: 15 residues. V dropped 6 bases and J dropped 7 bases, with 18 bases sitting between them. Germline CDR1 and CDR2: MRHNA and SNTAGT. The CDR3 loop reads CASRETQGLSEKLFF. CDR3 DNA sequence: TGTGCCAGCAGAGAGACCCAGGGCCTGAGTGAAAAACTGTTTTTT.

This CDR3 reads CASSPTAGGPVETQYF. In DNA, the CDR3 is TGCGCCAGCAGCCCAACAGCGGGGGGTCCCGTTGAGACCCAGTACTTC. This chain joins TRBV5-1 and TRBJ2-5; 9 positions agree with TRBD2. This CDR3 is 16 amino acids long. With V trimmed by 4 bases and J by 5 bases, 12 bases remained unmatched. Germline V gene sequence: CDR1 SGHRS, CDR2 YFSETQ. Full variable domain (rest looked up from reference TRBV5-1 and TRBJ2-5): KAGVTQTPRYLIKTRGQQVTLSCSPISGHRSVSWYQQTPGQGLQFLFEYFSETQRNKGNFPGRFSGRQFSNSRSEMNVSTLELGDSALYLCASSPTAGGPVETQYFGPGTRLLVL.

The V call is TRBV5-1, the J call TRBJ1-4, with D maybe TRBD1 (5 bases). This CDR3 spans 14 amino acids. V lost 8 bases and J lost 0, with 11 bases in between. The germline gives CDR1 SGHRS, CDR2 YFSETQ. The CDR3 spells CASKGTATNEKLFF. The CDR3 DNA reads as TGCGCCAGTAAGGGGACTGCAACTAATGAAAAACTGTTTTTT.

This clonotype was counted at least ten times. The rearrangement uses TRBV6-1 and TRBJ1-4; TRBD1 is a possible D gene (5 bases). The V and J ends lost 7 bases and 8 bases respectively, with 17 bases between them. The CDR3 covers 14 residues. Germline V gene sequence: CDR1 MNHNS, CDR2 SASEGT. In DNA, the CDR3 is TGTGCCAGCACCCGGAGTCGGCGGGGCGAAAAACTGTTTTTT. Translation: CASTRSRRGEKLFF.

V is TRBV6-1 and J is TRBJ1-3, with a possible D match to TRBD1 (5 bases). Trimming stripped 7 bases from V and 0 bases from J, with 13 bases between. Germline V CDR1 and CDR2: MNHNS, SASEGT. CDR3 length: 15 amino acids. This chain's CDR3 is CASTKYRNSGNTIYF. The CDR3 nucleotides are TGTGCCAGCACCAAATACAGGAACTCTGGAAACACCATATATTTT.

At least ten counts were recorded for this clonotype. The V gene is TRBV6-5, the J gene TRBJ1-4; maybe TRBD1 (5 bases). Per germline, CDR1 MNHEY and CDR2 SVGAGI. This CDR3 contains 15 residues. V lost 2 bases, J lost 11 bases, and 18 bases lay in between. CDR3 residues: CASSYIPQPGGKLFF. CDR3 coding DNA: TGTGCCAGCAGTTACATCCCGCAACCGGGGGGGAAACTGTTTTTT.

This clonotype was seen more than once but under ten times. The chain uses TRBV29-1 and TRBJ1-4; TRBD1 matches at 7 bases. The CDR3 covers 14 residues. V was clipped by 5 bases and J by 4 bases; unmatched bases: 7. The germline CDR1 and CDR2 sequences are SQVTM and ANQGSEA. CDR3 coding DNA: TGCAGCGTTACAACAGGGGATGTTAATGAAAAACTGTTTTTT. It specifies CSVTTGDVNEKLFF.

Of note for this clonotype: A far larger clone is only one base removed, so a read error is likely. V and J are TRBV24-1 and TRBJ2-7, with 10 bases aligning to TRBD1. V lost 12 bases, J lost 2 bases, and 6 bases stayed unmatched. The CDR3 spans 13 residues. Germline CDR1 KGHDR, CDR2 SFDVKD. This CDR3 reads CAGHGQGAYEQYF. The CDR3 nucleotides read TGTGCCGGTCATGGACAGGGGGCCTACGAGCAGTACTTC.